This is a list of T cell receptor beta chains from one sample in a study of memory CD4+ T cells and cytomegalovirus serostatus. The table came from immunoSEQ multiplex PCR; TCRdb's copy has only in-frame clones and leaves some out. The table lists just under 95,000 clones, 80% of them singletons, with 3.6% in the top ten. Sequencing was done on a sample of memory CD4+ T cells from blood. These receptors originate from an adult in good health and CMV-seropositive. CDR3s include the opening cysteine and the closing phenylalanine or tryptophan. A D gene is named only where the DNA matches it firmly. Clone size is shown for a subset of rows, as once, few, many or a class of expanded clone.

>TRBV5-6|TRBJ2-7|few|TRBD1
CASSSTGGQYLSYEQYF
TGTGCCAGCAGCTCCACAGGGGGGCAGTACCTATCCTACGAGCAGTACTTC
>TRBV29-1|TRBJ2-1|-|-
CSVEMQVYYNEQFF
TGCAGCGTTGAAATGCAGGTTTACTACAATGAGCAGTTCTTC
>TRBV7-2|TRBJ1-3|-|-
CASSRSAGRGNTIYF
TGTGCCAGCAGCCGGTCCGCAGGGAGAGGAAACACCATATATTTT
>TRBV11-3|TRBJ2-1|-|-
CASSSRENEQFF
TGTGCCAGCAGCTCCCGGGAAAATGAGCAGTTCTTC
>TRBV5-1|TRBJ2-5|few|TRBD2
CASSPPEGLAGGETQYF
TGCGCCAGCAGCCCACCCGAGGGACTAGCGGGAGGAGAGACCCAGTACTTC
>TRBV7-3|TRBJ1-1|-|-
CASRSTGNTEAFF
TGTGCCAGCAGATCTACAGGGAACACTGAAGCTTTCTTT
>TRBV29-1|TRBJ1-1|few|-
CSAVQQTGGEAFF
TGCAGCGCTGTACAGCAAACGGGAGGTGAAGCTTTCTTT
>TRBV28|TRBJ1-1|-|-
CASSKYTEAFF
TGTGCCAGCAGCAAGTACACTGAAGCTTTCTTT
>TRBV27|TRBJ1-2|once|-
CASSFKGYGYTF
TGTGCCAGCAGTTTTAAAGGCTATGGCTACACCTTC
>TRBV7-6|TRBJ2-1|-|TRBD2
CASSPLAGGPNGEQFF
TGTGCCAGCAGCCCACTAGCGGGAGGGCCAAATGGAGAGCAGTTCTTC
>TRBV4-1|TRBJ2-7|-|-
CASSQGQTPSYEQYF
TGCGCCAGCAGCCAAGGGCAGACACCGTCCTACGAGCAGTACTTC
>TRBV25-1|TRBJ1-2|-|-
CASSELGGAANYGYTF
TGTGCCAGCAGTGAATTAGGGGGGGCGGCGAACTATGGCTACACCTTC
>TRBV4-2|TRBJ1-1|-|-
CASSQAGGRGVNTEAFF
TGTGCCAGCAGCCAAGCCGGGGGGAGGGGGGTGAACACTGAAGCTTTCTTT
>TRBV5-1|TRBJ1-1|-|-
CASSLRTLPRVDTEAFF
TGCGCCAGCAGCTTGAGAACCCTCCCCCGGGTTGACACTGAAGCTTTCTTT
>TRBV2|TRBJ2-7|-|-
CASTRQYEQYF
TGTGCCAGCACTCGCCAATACGAGCAGTACTTC
>TRBV29-1|TRBJ1-1|few|TRBD1
CSVNTDRESTEAFF
TGCAGCGTTAATACGGACAGGGAAAGCACTGAAGCTTTCTTT
>TRBV5-6|TRBJ2-7|-|-
CASSFITGGKGSYEQYF
TGTGCCAGCAGCTTTATTACCGGGGGAAAGGGCTCCTACGAGCAGTACTTC
>TRBV10-3|TRBJ2-2|few|TRBD2
CAISSGLAGGANTGELFF
TGTGCCATTTCTTCAGGACTAGCGGGAGGGGCGAACACCGGGGAGCTGTTTTTT
>TRBV19|TRBJ1-5|-|-
CASSSNGISNQPQHF
TGTGCCAGTAGCTCAAACGGGATTAGCAATCAGCCCCAGCATTTT
>TRBV19|TRBJ1-4|-|-
CASRGPGHENEKLFF
TGTGCCAGTAGGGGGCCCGGACACGAAAATGAAAAACTGTTTTTT
>TRBV5-1|TRBJ1-4|-|-
CASSYTVPKRTVFRLFF
TGCGCCAGCAGCTACACGGTCCCAAAACGCACAGTATTTAGACTGTTTTTT
>TRBV5-6|TRBJ2-3|-|-
CASSLWGNTDTQYF
TGTGCCAGCAGCTTGTGGGGGAACACAGATACGCAGTATTTT
>TRBV16|TRBJ2-6|-|-
CASSQSSGLAGANVLTF
TGTGCCAGCAGCCAATCCTCAGGTCTCGCTGGGGCCAACGTCCTGACTTTC
>TRBV28|TRBJ1-2|-|-
CASSLDEKYGYTF
TGTGCCAGCAGCCTCGACGAAAAATATGGCTACACCTTC
>TRBV6-1|TRBJ2-2|-|-
CASYATANTGELFF
TGTGCCAGCTACGCAACCGCGAACACCGGGGAGCTGTTTTTT
>TRBV2|TRBJ2-1|-|-
CASSRGPPEQFF
TGTGCCAGCAGCCGCGGACCCCCTGAGCAGTTCTTC